Presented here are 25 T cell receptor beta chains from one specimen sequenced in a study of control samples from healthy donors and cancer patients. Profiled with immunoSEQ multiplex PCR; TCRdb holds only in-frame clones, not every one. In the table there are approximately 50,000 clones, over 85% of which are singletons. The sample consisted of blood. All receptors come from a man under 40 in good health.

The chain has TRBV18 and TRBJ2-2; D is unresolved. This CDR3 is built from 15 residues. Germline CDR1 KGHSH, CDR2 LQKENI. Between the trimmed V and J ends, which lost 2 bases and 7 bases, there was a span of 14 bases. CDR3 in amino acids: CASSPETLRNGELFF. The DNA of the CDR3 is TGTGCCAGCTCACCAGAGACCCTTAGGAACGGGGAGCTGTTTTTT.

V and J are TRBV28 and TRBJ1-5; D not resolved. Germline loops: CDR1 MDHEN, CDR2 SYDVKM. The CDR3 is 11 amino acids. V shed 3 bases and J shed 7 bases, with 4 bases lying between them. CDR3 in amino acids: CASSFRQPQHF. The CDR3 bases are TGTGCCAGCAGTTTTAGGCAGCCCCAGCATTTT.

This clone showed up just a few times. This chain links TRBV4-3 with TRBJ2-1, with a possible D match to TRBD1 (6 bases). The V and J ends lost 3 bases and 7 bases respectively, with 16 bases between them. The CDR3 totals 15 residues. Per the germline V gene, CDR1 is LGHNA and CDR2 is YSLEER. CDR3: CASSQDPGQINEQFF. The CDR3, as DNA: TGCGCCAGCAGCCAGGACCCGGGACAAATAAATGAGCAGTTCTTC.

The chain combines TRBV27 with TRBJ2-3; no reliable D call. There are 13 residues in the CDR3. Trimming pared 6 bases from V and 8 bases from J, leaving 15 bases between. The germline V gene has CDR1 MNHEY and CDR2 SMNVEV (reference sequence). The CDR3 nucleotides read TGTGCCAGCAGCCCGGCAGTGTCTGGTACGCAGTATTTT. This gives the protein CASSPAVSGTQYF.

The chain joins TRBV2 to TRBJ2-3, with 13 positions matching TRBD2. J was trimmed by 4 bases and V by 6 bases; bases with no gene match: 4. Looked up from germline, CDR1 is SNHLY and CDR2 is FYNNEI. The CDR3 extends over 15 amino acids. The CDR3 bases are TGTGCCAGCAGACCCACTAGCGGGAGGGCAGATACGCAGTATTTT. This translates into CASRPTSGRADTQYF.

The chain links TRBV10-3 to TRBJ2-1, with TRBD2 as a possible D gene (6 bases). Germline-derived CDR1 and CDR2 are ENHRY and SYGVKD. This CDR3 contains 13 residues. The V end lost 11 bases, the J end lost 3 bases, and 14 bases lay between the germline ends. The CDR3 reads CASGKDYYNEQFF. CDR3 nucleotide sequence: TGTGCCTCCGGCAAGGACTACTACAATGAGCAGTTCTTC.

The chain employs TRBV19 and TRBJ1-6, with D maybe TRBD1 (5 bases). The CDR3 has 15 amino acids. Trimming removed 3 bases from V and 7 bases from J, with 13 bases in between. CDR1 and CDR2 (germline): LNHDA, SQIVND (reference sequence). The CDR3 is CASSILGTANSPLHF. The DNA for the CDR3 is TGTGCCAGTAGTATTTTGGGGACGGCCAATTCACCCCTCCACTTT.

The V gene is TRBV3-1 (or the pseudogene TRBV3-2), the J gene TRBJ2-2, with D possibly matching TRBD1 (6 bases). The CDR3 has 14 amino acids. In germline, CDR1 is LGHDT, CDR2 YNNKEL (reference sequence). Trimming shortened V by 4 bases and J by 8 bases, and 14 bases separated the two germline ends. CDR3 coding DNA: TGTGCCAGCAGCCGGAATGGGCAGGGGGGGGAGCTGTTTTTT. It encodes CASSRNGQGGELFF.

The chain has TRBV20-1 and TRBJ2-7; D is unclear. The CDR3 contains 11 residues. Trimming left V 8 bases short and J 7 bases short, with 15 bases between. Per the germline V gene, CDR1 is DFQATT and CDR2 is SNEGSKA (reference sequence). The CDR3, as DNA: TGCAGTACTGGAACTTGGGAAGAGCAGTACTTC. It codes for CSTGTWEEQYF.

As DNA, the CDR3 is TGTGCCAGCAGCAAACAAACTAGCCCGAGCTCCTACAATGAGCAGTTCTTC. This codes for CASSKQTSPSSYNEQFF. V and J are TRBV5-6 and TRBJ2-1; D may be TRBD2 (6 bases). Trimming took 4 bases from V and 0 from J, leaving 17 bases between them. CDR1 is SGHDT, CDR2 YYEEEE, per germline. This CDR3 comprises 17 residues.

The chain couples TRBV19 to TRBJ2-5; 8 positions agree with TRBD1. With V trimmed by 3 bases and J by 5 bases, 8 bases remained unmatched. The CDR3 spans 15 residues. The germline gives CDR1 LNHDA, CDR2 SQIVND (reference sequence). The chain's CDR3 is CASSIQGQGTETQYF. The DNA for the CDR3 is TGTGCCAGTAGTATCCAAGGACAGGGAACGGAGACCCAGTACTTC.

The chain uses TRBV6-1 and TRBJ1-3, with D unresolved. There are 15 residues in the CDR3. Germline CDR1 and CDR2: MNHNS and SASEGT. V was pared by 3 bases and J by 0 bases, with 9 bases between. CDR3 in amino acids: CASSERPDSGNTIYF. The CDR3 DNA reads as TGTGCCAGCAGTGAGAGGCCCGACTCTGGAAACACCATATATTTT.

The rearrangement uses TRBV4-3 and TRBJ2-1; D is possibly TRBD1 (5 bases). The CDR3 consists of 14 residues. CDR1 and CDR2 (germline): LGHNA, YSLEER. V gave up 2 bases and J gave up 5 bases, with 10 bases separating them. CDR3 loop: CASSQTGSNNEQFF. CDR3 DNA sequence: TGCGCCAGCAGCCAAACAGGATCAAACAATGAGCAGTTCTTC.

This clone was observed a single time. The J gene is TRBJ1-6, the V gene TRBV6-5, with unresolved D. From germline, CDR1 is MNHEY and CDR2 SVGAGI. The CDR3 loop spans 14 amino acids. Trimming pared 11 bases from V and 0 bases from J, leaving 11 bases between. The CDR3 DNA reads as TGTGCCGCTCGGAGGAGCTCCTATAATTCACCCCTCCACTTT. Its translation is CAARRSSYNSPLHF.

This clone was found once. The V call is TRBV14, the J call TRBJ1-2, with D unresolved. V was trimmed by 1 base and J by 4 bases, leaving 13 bases between them. This CDR3 region has 15 residues. Germline CDR1 reads SGHDN; CDR2 reads FVKESK. The CDR3, as DNA: TGTGCCAGCAGCCAAGTCAGCGGCCGCACCTATGGCTACACCTTC. Translating it yields CASSQVSGRTYGYTF. Using reference TRBV14 and TRBJ1-2 for the parts outside the CDR3, the full variable domain is EAGVTQFPSHSVIEKGQTVTLRCDPISGHDNLYWYRRVMGKEIKFLLHFVKESKQDESGMPNNRFLAERTGGTYSTLKVQPAELEDSGVYFCASSQVSGRTYGYTFGSGTRLTVV.

This chain joins TRBV11-3 and TRBJ2-4, with TRBD1 as a possible D gene (5 bases). Looked up from germline, CDR1 is SGHNT and CDR2 is YENEEA. Trimming removed 2 bases from V and 8 bases from J, with 10 bases in between. The CDR3 spans 13 residues. CDR3 in amino acids: CASSLQGGDIQYF. In nucleotides, the CDR3 is TGTGCCAGCAGCTTACAGGGTGGCGACATTCAGTACTTC.

The chain recombines TRBV6-2 or TRBV6-3 with TRBJ2-2; D gene uncertain. V lost 0 bases to trimming and J lost 4 bases, with 3 bases between them. This CDR3 has 13 amino acids. Looked up from germline, CDR1 is MNHEY and CDR2 is SVGEGT. The CDR3 DNA sequence: TGTGCCAGCAGTTACTCGAGCACCGGGGAGCTGTTTTTT. This codes for CASSYSSTGELFF.

This chain links TRBV7-9 with TRBJ1-2, with a tentative D call TRBD1 (6 bases). Looked up from germline, CDR1 is SEHNR and CDR2 is FQNEAQ (reference sequence). This CDR3 comprises 14 residues. V was clipped by 0 bases and J by 7 bases, with 12 bases between them. The CDR3 sequence is CASSLAATGPGYTF. The CDR3 DNA reads TGTGCCAGCAGCTTAGCGGCAACAGGGCCTGGCTACACCTTC.

The chain combines TRBV16 with TRBJ2-5; TRBD1 agrees at 7 bases. The germline gives CDR1 KGHSY, CDR2 FQNENV. This CDR3 region has 14 residues. The V and J ends lost 4 bases and 3 bases, in that order; junction bases with no gene match: 5. The CDR3 DNA is TGTGCCAGCAGCCGAGGACAGGAAAAAGAGACCCAGTACTTC. It encodes CASSRGQEKETQYF.

The chain recombines TRBV5-5 with TRBJ2-1, with TRBD2 matching over 8 bases. The CDR3 has 18 residues. After removal of 4 bases from V and 0 bases from J, the junction contained 12 bases not matched to a gene. Germline V gene sequence: CDR1 SGHKS, CDR2 YYEKEE (reference sequence). The CDR3 here is CASSVATLGRASYNEQFF. In DNA, the CDR3 is TGTGCCAGCAGCGTAGCTACACTCGGGAGGGCCTCCTACAATGAGCAGTTCTTC.

The V and J genes are TRBV7-9 and TRBJ2-7; no reliable D call. Between the trimmed V and J ends, which lost 1 base and 5 bases, there was a span of 12 bases. The CDR3 has 14 amino acids. Looked up from germline, CDR1 is SEHNR and CDR2 is FQNEAQ (reference sequence). Here the CDR3 reads CASSLGLGKNEQYF. The CDR3 DNA follows: TGTGCCAGCAGCTTAGGTCTAGGGAAGAACGAGCAGTACTTC.

This chain uses TRBV6-5 with TRBJ1-5; TRBD1 might be the D (5 bases). CDR1 and CDR2 from the germline V gene are MNHEY and SVGAGI. Trimming removed 6 bases at V and 3 bases at J, with 9 bases between. The CDR3 runs to 13 residues. The chain's CDR3 is CASSPGTNQPQHF. The DNA of the CDR3 is TGTGCCAGCAGCCCAGGGACCAATCAGCCCCAGCATTTT.

The J gene is TRBJ2-1, the V gene TRBV10-2; 10 bases line up with TRBD2. With V trimmed by 2 bases and J by 0 bases, 4 bases remained unmatched. Germline CDR1 WSHSY, CDR2 SAAADI. This CDR3 comprises 17 residues. As DNA, the CDR3 is TGCGCCAGCAGTGAGGGACTAGCGGTTAGCTCCTACAATGAGCAGTTCTTC. Its translation is CASSEGLAVSSYNEQFF.

The chain recombines TRBV27 with TRBJ1-1; a weak D match, TRBD1 (5 bases). This CDR3 has 14 amino acids. CDR1 is MNHEY, CDR2 SMNVEV, per germline (reference sequence). Deletions cut 2 bases from V and 3 bases from J, with 10 bases between. The CDR3 reads CASSLIGAYTEAFF. The DNA for the CDR3 is TGTGCCAGCAGTTTAATAGGGGCGTACACTGAAGCTTTCTTT.

V usage is TRBV5-4 and J usage is TRBJ1-1; D unclear. This CDR3 is built from 13 residues. V was shortened by 1 base and J by 1 base, with 5 bases between the two germline ends. CDR1 is SGHNT, CDR2 YYREEE, per germline (reference sequence). CDR3 sequence: CASSLTGNTEAFF. CDR3 in DNA: TGTGCCAGCAGCTTGACGGGGAACACTGAAGCTTTCTTT.